Each of the 27 T cell receptor beta chains below was sequenced from the same sample in a study of response to subunit inactivated influenza vaccine. TCRdb fed the RT-PCR reads into MiXCR, producing one record per CDR3 protein. This table has 300,000 to 350,000 distinct CDR3 sequences, less than 25% appearing once. Sequenced material: PBMCs from blood, taken around 22 months after vaccination. These receptors were obtained from a man aged 50 to 69 who received an inactivated influenza vaccine.

There are a few counts of this clonotype. The chain uses TRBV29-1 and TRBJ2-7, with a weak D call TRBD2 (5 bases). V was clipped by 4 bases and J by 3 bases, with 13 bases between them. Germline CDR1 reads SQVTM; CDR2 reads ANQGSEA. CDR3 length: 13 amino acids. The CDR3 region is CSVVLSSVYEQYF. Here the CDR3 DNA reads TGCAGCGTTGTTTTGAGTAGCGTCTACGAGCAGTACTTC.

The rearrangement uses TRBV5-1 and TRBJ2-3; a weak D match, TRBD1 (5 bases). From germline, CDR1 is SGHRS and CDR2 YFSETQ. The CDR3 totals 17 residues. V was shortened by 0 bases and J by 2 bases, with 16 bases between the two germline ends. The CDR3, as DNA: TGCGCCAGCAGCTTGGAACCAGGGCTAGTGCTCACAGATACGCAGTATTTT. It encodes CASSLEPGLVLTDTQYF.

This clonotype occurred a few times. The genes are TRBV5-1 and TRBJ1-3; D may be TRBD1 (5 bases). CDR3 length: 14 amino acids. From germline, CDR1 is SGHRS and CDR2 YFSETQ. V shed 4 bases and J shed 2 bases, with 10 bases lying between them. The CDR3 DNA reads TGCGCCAGCAGCGCCGGGACGGCTGGAAACACCATATATTTT. This translates into CASSAGTAGNTIYF.

J is TRBJ2-1 and V is TRBV20-1; 7 bases map to TRBD2. This CDR3 has 17 residues. The V and J ends lost 5 bases and 3 bases, in that order; junction bases with no gene match: 16. From germline, CDR1 is DFQATT and CDR2 SNEGSKA (reference sequence). In DNA, the CDR3 is TGCAGTGCTTCCCTTCCGCCGGGAGGAGGCAACTACAATGAGCAGTTCTTC. Translated: CSASLPPGGGNYNEQFF.

The sample holds a few counts of this clonotype. The chain uses TRBV18 and TRBJ1-1; TRBD1 matches 8 bases. J lost 6 bases, V lost 0 bases, and 9 bases had no gene match. CDR1 is KGHSH, CDR2 LQKENI, per germline. This CDR3 spans 16 amino acids. CDR3 loop: CASSPPVMTGVAEAFF. For the CDR3, the DNA is TGTGCCAGCTCACCACCGGTCATGACAGGGGTAGCTGAAGCTTTCTTT.

This rearrangement joins TRBV27 to TRBJ2-5; 7 nucleotides line up with TRBD2. Per germline, CDR1 MNHEY and CDR2 SMNVEV (reference sequence). J gave up 2 bases and V 5 bases, and 8 bases lay outside the gene matches. This CDR3 is built from 15 residues. The CDR3 DNA reads as TGTGCCAGCAGTGCCGGGAGGTCCCCTCAAGAGACCCAGTACTTC. It encodes CASSAGRSPQETQYF.

This clonotype was recorded at least ten times. The V and J genes are TRBV11-1 and TRBJ2-3, with 9 bases identical to TRBD1. CDR3 length equals 18 residues. Germline CDR1 is SGHAT and CDR2 is FQDESV (reference sequence). V lost 4 bases, J lost 4 bases, and 15 bases stayed unmatched. CDR3 nucleotide sequence: TGTGCCAGCAGCTCCGGGGTAGGACAGGGGCTTAAAGCAGATACGCAGTATTTT. It codes for CASSSGVGQGLKADTQYF.

This clonotype has at least ten counts. This chain links TRBV6-5 with TRBJ1-2; 8 bases align to TRBD1. Germline CDR1 MNHEY, CDR2 SVGAGI. The CDR3 has 16 amino acids. V was clipped by 2 bases and J by 10 bases; unmatched bases: 15. CDR3 loop: CASSYVRGTGGNDYTF. As DNA, the CDR3 is TGTGCCAGCAGTTACGTTAGGGGAACAGGGGGAAATGACTACACCTTC.

This clonotype has just a few counts. This chain joins TRBV6-1 and TRBJ2-4; D possibly corresponds to TRBD1 (6 bases). V lost 5 bases, J lost 0 bases, and 14 bases lay in between. CDR1 and CDR2 from the germline V gene are MNHNS and SASEGT. The CDR3 extends over 16 amino acids. CDR3 DNA: TGTGCCAGCAGTATCCGGGACACCGTAGCCAAAAACATTCAGTACTTC. Its protein product is CASSIRDTVAKNIQYF.

A few counts support this clonotype. The chain carries TRBV12-3 or TRBV12-4 and TRBJ1-6, with 7 positions matching TRBD1. J lost 7 bases, V lost 0 bases, and 3 bases had no gene match. CDR3 size: 15 residues. CDR3 bases: TGTGCCAGCAGTTTAGCGGGGACAGCCAATTCACCCCTCCACTTT. It yields the protein CASSLAGTANSPLHF.

The chain joins TRBV19 to TRBJ1-2, with D possibly matching TRBD1 (5 bases). This CDR3 spans 18 amino acids. Per the germline V gene, CDR1 is LNHDA and CDR2 is SQIVND (reference sequence). V lost 7 bases and J 4 bases, leaving 28 bases between the germline ends. CDR3 in amino acids: CASTHWGGAPYSIYGYTF. In nucleotides, the CDR3 is TGTGCCAGTACTCATTGGGGCGGGGCGCCCTACTCGATCTATGGCTACACCTTC. Supplemented by reference TRBV19 and TRBJ1-2, the full variable domain reads DGGITQSPKYLFRKEGQNVTLSCEQNLNHDAMYWYRQDPGQGLRLIYYSQIVNDFQKGDIAEGYSVSREKKESFPLTVTSAQKNPTAFYLCASTHWGGAPYSIYGYTFGSGTRLTVV.

This chain connects TRBV12-3 or TRBV12-4 to TRBJ2-7, with TRBD2 matching over 7 bases. CDR3 length: 15 residues. Trimming cost V 3 bases and J 4 bases; bases outside gene matches: 9. CDR3 bases: TGTGCCAGCAGTTTGGTGGTGGCGGGAGTGTACGAGCAGTACTTC. This encodes CASSLVVAGVYEQYF.

This clonotype was found many times. The junction shows a germline mismatch at one end, possibly a read error. The chain employs TRBV4-3 and TRBJ1-3; D call uncertain. The CDR3 has 13 residues. Germline V gene data show CDR1 as LGHNA and CDR2 as YSLEER. The CDR3 here is CASSQEPGNTIYF. The CDR3, as DNA: TGTGCCAGCAGCCAAGAACCCGGAAACACCATATATTTT.

J is TRBJ2-2 and V is TRBV5-4, with a tentative D call TRBD1 (6 bases). Germline lookup yields CDR1 SGHNT and CDR2 YYREEE (reference sequence). Trimming cost V 5 bases and J 7 bases, with 12 bases left between them. The CDR3 covers 13 residues. In DNA, the CDR3 is TGTGCCAGCAGTACCGGACAGTTCGGGGAGCTGTTTTTT. Translated: CASSTGQFGELFF.

This clonotype was counted at least ten times. The J gene is TRBJ1-2, the V gene TRBV12-3 or TRBV12-4; D remains unclear. The CDR3 has 12 residues. The V and J ends lost 3 bases and 8 bases respectively, with 10 bases between them. Here the CDR3 reads CASSLMGVGYTF. As DNA, the CDR3 is TGTGCCAGCAGTTTGATGGGAGTCGGCTACACCTTC.

About this clonotype: One base away lies a much larger clone, so this may be a sequencing read error. V and J are TRBV30 and TRBJ1-1, with D possibly TRBD1 on 5 matching bases. V shed 7 bases and J shed 8 bases, with 11 bases lying between them. This CDR3 spans 10 amino acids. Germline values: CDR1 GTSNPN, CDR2 SVGIG (reference sequence). The CDR3 bases are TGTGCCTCAGACAGAACCGAAGCTTTCTTT. It specifies CASDRTEAFF. Variable domain in full (rest from reference TRBV30 and TRBJ1-1): SQTIHQWPATLVQPVGSPLSLECTVEGTSNPNLYWYRQAAGRGLQLLFYSVGIGQISSEVPQNLSASRPQDRQFILSSKKLLLSDSGFYLCASDRTEAFFGQGTRLTVV.

The sample holds many counts of this clonotype. This chain joins TRBV20-1 and TRBJ1-6; tentative D call: TRBD1 (5 bases). This CDR3 comprises 12 residues. Germline assignment: CDR1 DFQATT and CDR2 SNEGSKA (reference sequence). V lost 6 bases to trimming and J lost 12 bases, with 15 bases between them. CDR3 region: CSAYSGSGPLHF. In nucleotides, the CDR3 is TGCAGTGCATATTCAGGGTCGGGACCCCTCCACTTT.

Only a few counts were recorded for this clonotype. The V call is TRBV14, the J call TRBJ2-2, with 11 bases aligning to TRBD2. The J segment lost 1 base and the V segment lost 3 bases, leaving 1 base of the junction unmatched. The CDR3 runs 16 residues. CDR1 is SGHDN, CDR2 FVKESK, per germline. The CDR3 sequence is CASSHGTSGNTGELFF. The CDR3 DNA follows: TGTGCCAGCAGCCATGGGACTAGCGGGAACACCGGGGAGCTGTTTTTT.

This sequence joins TRBV20-1 and TRBJ2-3; 9 positions match TRBD2. The V gene end was trimmed by 6 bases and the J gene end by 2 bases; junction bases not matched to a gene: 9. CDR3 length equals 15 residues. From germline, CDR1 is DFQATT and CDR2 SNEGSKA (reference sequence). The CDR3 region is CSARGLAGITDTQYF. The CDR3 nucleotides read TGCAGTGCACGAGGCCTAGCGGGAATCACAGATACGCAGTATTTT.

This clonotype was detected only a few times. The rearrangement uses TRBV28 and TRBJ2-3, with 7 nucleotides matching TRBD2. The CDR3 contains 18 residues. V was pared by 5 bases and J by 5 bases, with 19 bases of the junction left unmatched. Germline-derived CDR1 and CDR2 are MDHEN and SYDVKM. The CDR3 reads CASSPRRTGRLAGDTQYF. The CDR3 DNA follows: TGTGCCAGCAGTCCCAGGCGGACTGGGAGACTAGCAGGAGATACGCAGTATTTT.

This sequence joins TRBV4-2 and TRBJ2-2; 10 bases line up with TRBD2. The CDR3 loop spans 16 amino acids. CDR1 LGHNA and CDR2 YNFKEQ come from the germline V gene. With 1 base clipped from V and 4 bases from J, the junction kept 3 bases outside the gene matches. The CDR3 coding sequence is TGTGCCAGCAGCCAAGTCAGCGGGGGGGTCACCGGGGAGCTGTTTTTT. Protein sequence: CASSQVSGGVTGELFF.

This chain connects TRBV28 to TRBJ1-4; D not certain. In germline, CDR1 is MDHEN, CDR2 SYDVKM. Trimming stripped 5 bases from V and 2 bases from J, with 12 bases between. CDR3 length equals 15 residues. Here the CDR3 DNA reads TGTGCCAGCAGTCCGCAAAAGTTCACTAATGAAAAACTGTTTTTT. Protein: CASSPQKFTNEKLFF.

This clonotype was observed a few times. This chain connects TRBV20-1 to TRBJ1-5, with D unresolved. The CDR3 sequence is 17 residues long. V dropped 3 bases and J dropped 6 bases, with 24 bases sitting between them. Germline lookup yields CDR1 DFQATT and CDR2 SNEGSKA (reference sequence). The CDR3 nucleotides read TGCAGTGCTAGCGACCCCTACCCGACCTCCCTTCTTCAGCCCCAGCATTTT. Its translation: CSASDPYPTSLLQPQHF.

This clonotype was observed a handful of times. The chain combines TRBV7-8 with TRBJ1-1; weak D call: TRBD1 (5 bases). Germline V gives CDR1 SGHVS, CDR2 FQNEAQ. V was shortened by 3 bases and J by 10 bases, with 18 bases between the two germline ends. The length of the CDR3 is 14 residues. CDR3 nucleotides: TGTGCCAGCAGCTTTCTCCCAGTGGGGGGTCTAGCTTTCTTT. It yields the protein CASSFLPVGGLAFF.

The chain is built from TRBV11-2 and TRBJ2-7; D not certain. The V gene lost 0 bases and the J gene lost 5 bases, with 14 bases spanning the gap. The CDR3 has 15 amino acids. Germline CDR1 reads SGHAT; CDR2 reads FQNNGV. CDR3 coding DNA: TGTGCCAGCAGCTTAGACCGCCCAACCCTGAACGAGCAGTACTTC. This translates into CASSLDRPTLNEQYF.

The rearrangement links TRBV20-1 to TRBJ2-1, with 15 nucleotides matching TRBD2. The CDR3 is made up of 14 amino acids. The germline CDR1 and CDR2 sequences are DFQATT and SNEGSKA (reference sequence). The trim removed 5 bases at V and 10 bases at J, leaving 6 bases unmatched. The CDR3 DNA is TGCAGTGCTCCGGGACTAGCGGGGGGCCCCGAGCAGTTCTTC. This encodes CSAPGLAGGPEQFF.

V usage is TRBV12-3 or TRBV12-4 and J usage is TRBJ2-7; D perhaps matches TRBD1 (5 bases). The CDR3 contains 12 residues. V dropped 7 bases and J dropped 4 bases, with 11 bases sitting between them. CDR3 protein: CASKQGGYEQYF. The CDR3 DNA reads as TGTGCCAGCAAGCAGGGTGGATACGAGCAGTACTTC.